This TCR beta chain was captured in a study of T-cell reconstitution after alpha-beta-depleted transplantation in children. This clonotype was seen many times. Unique molecular identifiers tagged the TCRbeta library. From the PCR reads, TCRdb called clonotypes with MiXCR, one entry per CDR3 protein. The sample has roughly 100,000 distinct CDR3 sequences, about 8% seen once; the top ten hold approximately 6.6%. Germline V lookup: CDR1 LNHDA, CDR2 SQIVND (reference sequence). J lost 10 bases, V lost 5 bases, and 7 bases had no gene match. The CDR3 loop spans 13 amino acids. Specimen: PBMCs from the stem cell graft donor, collected from the stem cell graft. V gene TRBV19 combines with J gene TRBJ2-1, with TRBD2 identical over 8 bases. The sequence came from a human donor who donated a stem cell graft to a child with congenital amegakaryocytic thrombocytopenia. The CDR3 loop is CASSPHGGAEQFF. The CDR3 DNA follows: TGTGCCAGTAGTCCCCACGGGGGGGCCGAGCAGTTCTTC. Variable domain in full (rest from reference TRBV19 and TRBJ2-1): DGGITQSPKYLFRKEGQNVTLSCEQNLNHDAMYWYRQDPGQGLRLIYYSQIVNDFQKGDIAEGYSVSREKKESFPLTVTSAQKNPTAFYLCASSPHGGAEQFFGPGTRLTVL.